Shown below are 15 T cell receptor beta chains from a single sample sequenced in a study of blood T cell repertoires in COVID-19. Generated by immunoSEQ multiplex PCR, the TCRdb table keeps only in-frame clones and is missing some. Found here are fewer than 200,000 clones, over 60% of them singletons; the top ten hold roughly 3.6%. Sequencing was done on a sample of peripheral blood. Receptors originate from a woman older than 75 with acute or convalescent COVID-19.

Details on this clone: Sequence at one end of the junction differs from germline and may be a read error. J is TRBJ1-4 and V is TRBV25-1; 9 bases agree with TRBD1. This CDR3 region has 15 residues. From germline, CDR1 is MGHDK and CDR2 SYGVNS. CDR3 amino acids: CASSAPGTGYERLFF. DNA for the CDR3: TGTGCCAGCAGTGCCCCCGGGACAGGGTATGAAAGACTGTTTTTT.

The J gene is TRBJ1-3, the V gene TRBV18; no clear D. This CDR3 spans 15 amino acids. Trimming removed 2 bases at V and 0 bases at J, with 8 bases between. Germline CDR1 is KGHSH and CDR2 is LQKENI. CDR3 nucleotides: TGTGCCAGCTCACCAGACTTACGCTCTGGAAACACCATATATTTT. This translates into CASSPDLRSGNTIYF. The variable domain in full, with the rest retrieved from reference TRBV18 and TRBJ1-3, is NAGVMQNPRHLVRRRGQEARLRCSPMKGHSHVYWYRQLPEEGLKFMVYLQKENIIDESGMPKERFSAEFPKEGPSILRIQQVVRGDSAAYFCASSPDLRSGNTIYFGEGSWLTVV.

The J gene is TRBJ2-7, the V gene TRBV18, with 9 nucleotides matching TRBD2. Losses at the gene ends were 3 bases for V and 4 bases for J; bases not matched to a gene: 4. The germline gives CDR1 KGHSH, CDR2 LQKENI. The CDR3 extends over 14 amino acids. In DNA form, the CDR3 reads TGTGCCAGCTCACCCGGGACTAGCAGATACGAGCAGTACTTC. Residues: CASSPGTSRYEQYF.

The J gene is TRBJ1-6, the V gene TRBV28; TRBD1 is a possible D gene (5 bases). V gave up 6 bases and J gave up 10 bases, with 10 bases separating them. Germline CDR1 and CDR2: MDHEN and SYDVKM. The CDR3 has 12 residues. As DNA, the CDR3 is TGTGCCAGCAGACTGGACAAGTCACCCCTCCACTTT. Amino acids: CASRLDKSPLHF.

The rearrangement links TRBV18 to TRBJ1-2; possibly TRBD1 for D (5 bases). Per germline, CDR1 KGHSH and CDR2 LQKENI. V was cut by 0 bases and J by 4 bases, with 9 bases left in between. This CDR3 is built from 14 residues. For the CDR3, the DNA is TGTGCCAGCTCACCACCAGGGGCACCCTATGGCTACACCTTC. This sequence encodes CASSPPGAPYGYTF. Variable domain in full (rest from reference TRBV18 and TRBJ1-2): NAGVMQNPRHLVRRRGQEARLRCSPMKGHSHVYWYRQLPEEGLKFMVYLQKENIIDESGMPKERFSAEFPKEGPSILRIQQVVRGDSAAYFCASSPPGAPYGYTFGSGTRLTVV.

V and J are TRBV6-6 and TRBJ1-6, with 8 bases fitting TRBD1. The CDR3 has 15 residues. The ends lost 4 bases at V and 6 bases at J; junction bases unmatched: 5. Looked up from germline, CDR1 is MNHNY and CDR2 is SVGAGI (reference sequence). CDR3 in amino acids: CASSSRTGGNSPLHF. As DNA, the CDR3 is TGTGCCAGCAGTTCCAGAACAGGGGGTAATTCACCCCTCCACTTT.

The rearrangement joins TRBV18 to TRBJ2-1, with a tentative D call TRBD2 (6 bases). Germline V gene data show CDR1 as KGHSH and CDR2 as LQKENI. This CDR3 is built from 13 residues. Trimming removed 3 bases from V and 6 bases from J, with 9 bases in between. The CDR3 bases are TGTGCCAGCTCACCTGGGACTGTCAATGAGCAGTTCTTC. It is translated as CASSPGTVNEQFF. Looking up the rest from reference TRBV18 and TRBJ2-1 gives the full variable domain: NAGVMQNPRHLVRRRGQEARLRCSPMKGHSHVYWYRQLPEEGLKFMVYLQKENIIDESGMPKERFSAEFPKEGPSILRIQQVVRGDSAAYFCASSPGTVNEQFFGPGTRLTVL.

This clone appeared once. The chain uses TRBV5-1 and TRBJ2-7, with D perhaps TRBD1 (5 bases). Trimming cost V 3 bases and J 5 bases, with 18 bases left between them. From germline, CDR1 is SGHRS and CDR2 YFSETQ. CDR3 length: 15 residues. The CDR3, as DNA: TGCGCCAGCAGCTCACGGACATCTAGGATTGACGAGCAGTACTTC. Translating it yields CASSSRTSRIDEQYF. Full variable domain (rest looked up from reference TRBV5-1 and TRBJ2-7): KAGVTQTPRYLIKTRGQQVTLSCSPISGHRSVSWYQQTPGQGLQFLFEYFSETQRNKGNFPGRFSGRQFSNSRSEMNVSTLELGDSALYLCASSSRTSRIDEQYFGPGTRLTVT.

The V gene is TRBV3-1 (or the pseudogene TRBV3-2), the J gene TRBJ1-6; weak D call: TRBD1 (6 bases). Germline V gene data show CDR1 as LGHDT and CDR2 as YNNKEL (reference sequence). The CDR3 consists of 14 residues. The V end was cut by 3 bases, the J end by 7 bases, with 10 bases between. The CDR3 coding sequence is TGTGCCAGCAGCCAGGACGACAGGAATTCACCCCTCCACTTT. It specifies CASSQDDRNSPLHF.

This sequence joins TRBV6-5 and TRBJ2-3, with TRBD1 matching over 8 bases. The CDR3 has 16 amino acids. J lost 4 bases, V lost 2 bases, and 8 bases had no gene match. Germline lookup yields CDR1 MNHEY and CDR2 SVGAGI. CDR3 sequence reads: CASSYPGTGPPDTQYF. The CDR3 region has the DNA TGTGCCAGCAGTTACCCCGGGACAGGCCCCCCAGATACGCAGTATTTT.

V is TRBV14 and J is TRBJ1-5; D gene ambiguous. CDR1 is SGHDN and CDR2 is FVKESK in the germline V gene. The germline V and J ends were trimmed by 0 bases and 6 bases, with 6 bases remaining between them. The CDR3 is 13 amino acids. This chain's CDR3 is CASSQDSVQPQHF. The DNA for the CDR3 is TGTGCCAGCAGCCAAGATTCCGTTCAGCCCCAGCATTTT.

This chain connects TRBV10-2 to TRBJ2-7; 7 nucleotides agree with TRBD1. V lost 10 bases to trimming and J lost 4 bases; unmatched junction nucleotides: 1. This CDR3 region has 10 residues. Per germline, CDR1 WSHSY and CDR2 SAAADI. DNA of the CDR3: TGCGCCACAGGGGGTTACGAGCAGTACTTC. Amino acid sequence: CATGGYEQYF.

The chain combines TRBV19 with TRBJ1-1, with no clear D. V lost 7 bases and J 2 bases, leaving 11 bases between the germline ends. The CDR3 runs to 13 residues. Germline loops: CDR1 LNHDA, CDR2 SQIVND (reference sequence). The CDR3, as DNA: TGTGCCAGTACCGTAGGCGGTAACACTGAAGCTTTCTTT. This sequence encodes CASTVGGNTEAFF.

CDR3 in amino acids: CASSPRDGGTEAFF. The CDR3 bases are TGTGCCAGCAGTCCCAGGGATGGCGGCACTGAAGCTTTCTTT. The chain links TRBV3-1 (or the pseudogene TRBV3-2) to TRBJ1-1; possible D gene TRBD1, 5 bases. The CDR3 has 14 residues. V lost 6 bases and J lost 4, with 15 bases in between. Germline V gene lookup returns CDR1 LGHDT and CDR2 YNNKEL (reference sequence).

V and J are TRBV7-2 and TRBJ1-1, with 7 bases lining up with TRBD1. Trimming removed 1 base from V and 6 bases from J; junction bases left unmatched: 8. CDR3 length equals 15 residues. From germline, CDR1 is SGHTA and CDR2 FQGNSA. The DNA for the CDR3 is TGTGCCAGCAGCTTAGGACAGGGCACGTTATCTGAAGCTTTCTTT. Translated: CASSLGQGTLSEAFF.